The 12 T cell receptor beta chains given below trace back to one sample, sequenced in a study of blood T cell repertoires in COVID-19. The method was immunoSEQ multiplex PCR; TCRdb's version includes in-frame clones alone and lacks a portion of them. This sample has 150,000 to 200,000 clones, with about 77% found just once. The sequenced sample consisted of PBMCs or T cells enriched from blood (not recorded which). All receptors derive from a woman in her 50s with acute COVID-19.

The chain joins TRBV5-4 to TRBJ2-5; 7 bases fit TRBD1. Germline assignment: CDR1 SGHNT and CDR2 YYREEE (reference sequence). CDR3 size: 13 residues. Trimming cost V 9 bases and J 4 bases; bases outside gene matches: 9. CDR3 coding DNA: TGTGCCATCACAGGGGAGTTGTCAGAGACCCAGTACTTC. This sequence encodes CAITGELSETQYF.

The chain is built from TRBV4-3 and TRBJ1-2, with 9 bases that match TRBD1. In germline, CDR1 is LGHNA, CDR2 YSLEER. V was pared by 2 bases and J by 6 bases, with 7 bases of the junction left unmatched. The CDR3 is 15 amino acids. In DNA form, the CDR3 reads TGCGCCAGCAGCCAACTACTACAGGGGGCGAATGGCTACACCTTC. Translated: CASSQLLQGANGYTF.

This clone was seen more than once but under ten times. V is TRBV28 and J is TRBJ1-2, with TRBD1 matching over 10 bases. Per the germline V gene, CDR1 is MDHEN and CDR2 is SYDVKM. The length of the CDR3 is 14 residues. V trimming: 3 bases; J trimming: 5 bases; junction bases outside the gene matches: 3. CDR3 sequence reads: CASSLTGGWYGYTF. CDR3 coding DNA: TGTGCCAGCAGTTTGACAGGGGGCTGGTATGGCTACACCTTC.

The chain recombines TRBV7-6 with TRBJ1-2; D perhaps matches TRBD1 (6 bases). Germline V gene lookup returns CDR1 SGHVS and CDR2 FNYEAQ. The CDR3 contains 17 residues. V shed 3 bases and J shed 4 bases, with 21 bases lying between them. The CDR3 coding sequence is TGTGCCAGCAGCTTTTCCCCCGGGACAACCCGGGCCTATGGCTACACCTTC. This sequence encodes CASSFSPGTTRAYGYTF.

The CDR3: CAISAAGGGPETQYF. CDR3 DNA: TGTGCCATCAGTGCGGCAGGGGGAGGTCCGGAGACCCAGTACTTC. The chain recombines TRBV10-3 with TRBJ2-5; D perhaps matches TRBD1 (7 bases). The CDR3 is made up of 15 amino acids. Germline values: CDR1 ENHRY, CDR2 SYGVKD. Trimming took off 4 bases at V and 5 bases at J, with 17 bases between the two ends.

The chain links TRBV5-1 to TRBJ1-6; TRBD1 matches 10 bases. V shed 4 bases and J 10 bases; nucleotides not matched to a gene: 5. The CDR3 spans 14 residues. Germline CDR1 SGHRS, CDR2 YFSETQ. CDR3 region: CASSHGQGGSPLHF. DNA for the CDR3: TGCGCCAGCAGCCACGGACAGGGGGGGTCACCCCTCCACTTT.

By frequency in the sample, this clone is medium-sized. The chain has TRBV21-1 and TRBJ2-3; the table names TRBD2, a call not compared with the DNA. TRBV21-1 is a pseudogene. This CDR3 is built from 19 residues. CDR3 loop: CASSKGPSGGPSSTDTQYF. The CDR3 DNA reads TGTGCCAGCAGCAAAGGCCCAAGCGGGGGGCCGTCTAGCACAGATACGCAGTATTTT.

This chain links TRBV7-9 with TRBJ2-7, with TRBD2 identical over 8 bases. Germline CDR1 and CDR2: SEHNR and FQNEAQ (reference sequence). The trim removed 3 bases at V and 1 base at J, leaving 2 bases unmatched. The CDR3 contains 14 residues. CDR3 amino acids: CASSFGGGSYEQYV. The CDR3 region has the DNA TGTGCCAGCAGCTTCGGGGGGGGATCCTACGAGCAGTACGTC.

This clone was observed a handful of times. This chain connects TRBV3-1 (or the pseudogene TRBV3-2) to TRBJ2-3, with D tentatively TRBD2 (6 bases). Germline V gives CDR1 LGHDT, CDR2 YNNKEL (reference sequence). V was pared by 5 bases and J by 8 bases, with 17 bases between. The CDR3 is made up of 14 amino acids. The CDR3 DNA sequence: TGTGCCAGCAGCAACCGGGACTCAAGGGGTACGCAGTATTTT. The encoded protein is CASSNRDSRGTQYF.

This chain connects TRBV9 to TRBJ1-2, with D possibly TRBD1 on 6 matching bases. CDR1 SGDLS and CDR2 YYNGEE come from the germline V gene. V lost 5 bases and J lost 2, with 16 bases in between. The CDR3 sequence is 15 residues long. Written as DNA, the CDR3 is TGTGCCAGCAGTGATCCCGGACAGCCGAACTATGGCTACACCTTC. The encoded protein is CASSDPGQPNYGYTF. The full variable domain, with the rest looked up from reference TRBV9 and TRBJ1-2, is DSGVTQTPKHLITATGQRVTLRCSPRSGDLSVYWYQQSLDQGLQFLIQYYNGEERAKGNILERFSAQQFPDLHSELNLSSLELGDSALYFCASSDPGQPNYGYTFGSGTRLTVV.

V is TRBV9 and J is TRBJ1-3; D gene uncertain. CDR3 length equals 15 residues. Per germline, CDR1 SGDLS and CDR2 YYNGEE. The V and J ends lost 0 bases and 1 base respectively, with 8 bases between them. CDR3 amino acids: CASSVDVVSGNTIYF. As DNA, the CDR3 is TGTGCCAGCAGCGTAGATGTCGTGTCTGGAAACACCATATATTTT.

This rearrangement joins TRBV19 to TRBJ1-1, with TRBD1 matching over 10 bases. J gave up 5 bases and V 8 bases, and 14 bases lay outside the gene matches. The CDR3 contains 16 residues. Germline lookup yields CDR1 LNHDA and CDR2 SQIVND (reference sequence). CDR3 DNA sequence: TGTGCCAGTCTAACCCCCGACAGGGGGCCCGAGACTGAAGCTTTCTTT. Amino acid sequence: CASLTPDRGPETEAFF.